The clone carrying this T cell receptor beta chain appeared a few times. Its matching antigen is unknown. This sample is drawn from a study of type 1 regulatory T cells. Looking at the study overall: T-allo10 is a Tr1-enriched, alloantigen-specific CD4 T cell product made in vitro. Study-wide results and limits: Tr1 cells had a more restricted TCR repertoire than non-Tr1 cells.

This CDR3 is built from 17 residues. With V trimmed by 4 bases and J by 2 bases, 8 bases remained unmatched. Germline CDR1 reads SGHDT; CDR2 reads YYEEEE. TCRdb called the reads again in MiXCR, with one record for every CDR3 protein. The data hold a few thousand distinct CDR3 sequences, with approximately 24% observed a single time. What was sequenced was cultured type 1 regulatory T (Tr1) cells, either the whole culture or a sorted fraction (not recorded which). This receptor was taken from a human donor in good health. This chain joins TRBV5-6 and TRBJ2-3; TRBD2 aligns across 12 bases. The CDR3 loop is CASSRRLAGEFTDTQYF. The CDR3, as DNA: TGTGCCAGCAGCAGACGACTAGCGGGGGAGTTCACAGATACGCAGTATTTT.